This T cell receptor beta chain was identified in a study of vaccination effects on CD4 cells after COVID-19 (dated by TCRdb to between 2020 and 2023). Looking at the study overall: In the ViraFEST assay, PBMC were stimulated with viral peptide pools, and TCR sequencing was then used to find antigen-specific CD4+ T cell clonotypes based on their expansion. Each participant received two doses of an mRNA SARS-CoV-2 vaccine, either BNT162b2 or mRNA-1273. The study compared SARS-CoV-2 spike-specific CD4+ TCR repertoires before and after mRNA vaccination in COVID-19 convalescent patients and infection-naive vaccine recipients. A total of 10 COVID-19 convalescent patients and a handful of SARS-CoV-2-naive healthy vaccine recipients were included in the full study. Around 2.1 million PBMC per well were cultured with approximately 10 ug/ml peptides in IMDM containing roughly 5% human AB serum, about 9 IU/ml IL-2 and gentamicin. The Oncomine TCR Beta short-read assay on an Illumina iSeq 100 was used to sequence cultures from other donors in the study.

After less than 13 days of culture, CD4+ T cells were isolated with the EasySep CD4+ T cell isolation kit. None of the healthy vaccine recipients had a prior SARS-CoV-2 infection, which was confirmed by nucleocapsid antibody tests that came back negative both before and after vaccination. Half of the culture medium was replaced with fresh IL-2-containing medium on days 3 and 7. Each peptide stimulation condition was cultured in triplicate wells unless otherwise noted. PBMC were separated from whole blood using Ficoll-Paque Plus gradient centrifugation and were then either cryopreserved at -140C or used fresh. The QIAamp micro DNA kit was used to extract genomic DNA from the cultured CD4+ T cells. Study-wide findings and limitations: In healthy vaccine recipients, vaccine-induced clones were almost all SARS-CoV-2 mono-reactive, with only 1 of 255 being cross-reactive with common cold coronaviruses. Only a small number of convalescent patients were included, and no early post-infection timepoints were available, which limited the study. Clones induced by infection and clones induced by vaccination both contracted markedly at late timepoints after vaccination, which fits with T cell responses waning over time.

With respect to this clone: The antigen it binds to is not known. The input lacks base qualities; no much larger clone sits a single base away.

Preparation of the library involved the immunoSEQ multiplex PCR assay. DNA from the cultured and isolated CD4+ T cells underwent TCR beta CDR3 sequencing. From the authors' description of their analysis: Non-productive TCR sequences were discarded, and reads were trimmed to the CDR3 region, with only CDR3s of 7 or more amino acids retained. The MANAFEST web app was used to identify antigen-specific clonotypes by comparing expansion in peptide wells with expansion in reference cultures. To be called positive, a clone needed expansion at FDR<0.05 compared with the reference and with all other wells, an odds ratio greater than 5, and a frequency greater than 0.1% in two replicate wells. A clonotype was called cross-reactive if it was significantly expanded both in SARS-CoV-2 spike wells and in at least one common cold coronavirus spike condition. CDR3 similarity was assessed by Levenshtein distance with the stringdist R package, and unrooted trees were built with ape in R 3.6.1. Sourced from immuneACCESS, this table was stored by TCRdb with only in-frame sequences that have V and J called. A share of the clones is absent; for the studies checked, an unresolved V gene accounts for under half, and the remainder has no known explanation. That table gives V, J and clone size, and the DNA gave D and trimming. The sample contains some 39,000 clones, more than 75% of them found a single time. The ten largest clones represent roughly 3% of the sample.

The CDR3, from cysteine to phenylalanine, totals 15 residues. The retained sequence is limited to the CDR3, 45 bases, with the frame set at the first base. From a lookup of the germline V gene, CDR1 and CDR2 are SGHAT and FQNNGV. Relative to germline, V is 0 bases shorter and J is 4 bases shorter, with 9 bases between their ends. The sequences come from CD4+ T cells from PBMCs cultured without peptide, collected before COVID-19 vaccination. This receptor was identified in a human donor who received a COVID-19 vaccine. The V and J segments used are TRBV11-2 and TRBJ2-2, with an unclear D gene assignment. CDR3 sequence: CASSLEGRSTGELFF. Here is the DNA: TGTGCCAGCAGCTTAGAGGGTAGAAGCACCGGGGAGCTGTTTTTT.